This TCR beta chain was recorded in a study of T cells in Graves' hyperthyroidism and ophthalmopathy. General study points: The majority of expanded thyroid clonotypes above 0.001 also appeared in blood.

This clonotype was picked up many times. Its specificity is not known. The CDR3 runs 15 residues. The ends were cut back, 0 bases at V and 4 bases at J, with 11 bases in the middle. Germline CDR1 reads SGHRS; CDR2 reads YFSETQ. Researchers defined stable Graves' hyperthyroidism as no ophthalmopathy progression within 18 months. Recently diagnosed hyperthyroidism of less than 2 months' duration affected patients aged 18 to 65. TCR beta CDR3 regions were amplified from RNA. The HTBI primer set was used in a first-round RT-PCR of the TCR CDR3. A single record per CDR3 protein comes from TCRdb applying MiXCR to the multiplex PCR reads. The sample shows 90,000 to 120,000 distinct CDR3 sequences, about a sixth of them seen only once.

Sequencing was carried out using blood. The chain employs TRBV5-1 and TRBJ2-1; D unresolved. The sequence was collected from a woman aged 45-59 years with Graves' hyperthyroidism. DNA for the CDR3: TGCGCCAGCAGCTTGGACGGAGTTCTTTACAATGAGCAGTTCTTC. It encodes CASSLDGVLYNEQFF.